This entry concerns a single T cell receptor (beta chain). The target of this receptor is not known. The record has no base qualities; no much larger clone is one base away. The immunoSEQ Assay, a bias-controlled multiplex PCR, was used to amplify TCRbeta CDR3 regions from genomic DNA. The published analysis was carried out like this. The number of nucleated cells in each sample was estimated from the amplification of reference gene primers within the assay. To quantify the absolute abundance of each unique TCRbeta CDR3 rearrangement, sequence reads were collapsed and filtered. For each sample, productive Simpson clonality was calculated as the square root of Simpson's diversity index across productive rearrangements. The table was pulled from immuneACCESS by TCRdb, which kept in-frame rearrangements only. Such tables lose some clones; where checked, under half of the loss comes from unresolved V genes, and the rest has no known cause. The DNA was the basis for D and trimming; V, J and clone size are from that table. Counted in this sample were around 94,000 clones; around 85% of them appeared once. 3% to 4% of the sample goes to the ten largest clones.

This sample is drawn from a study of blood T cell repertoires in COVID-19 (dated by TCRdb to between 2020 and 2021). With respect to the entire study: The collaborator samples originated in the United States, Italy and Spain and spanned the acute and convalescent phases of COVID-19. The material from the prospective study consisted of cDNA or gDNA derived from T cells, B-cell-depleted T cells, or PBMCs. Subjects who had been exposed to COVID-19, were actively infected with it, or had recovered from it provided the deeply sampled blood TCRbeta repertoires that made up the dataset. The repertoires were made available in a free public database intended to serve as a resource for research on the immune response to SARS-CoV-2. Samples were obtained from the ongoing ImmuneRACE study (first 160 participants) and from approximately 1,200 subjects provided by 6 global collaborators. A de-identified subject ID, COVID-19 status, age in years and sex were almost always included in the sample metadata. Where available, HLA class I and class II types were taken from metadata supplied by the sample provider and were not determined by assay-based typing. What the work shows at the level of the full study, not this receptor alone: The quantity of clinical and demographic metadata differed by source and by participant and was supplied without curation.

The collaborating institutions used their own protocols to collect whole blood in K2EDTA tubes. For TCRbeta analysis, collaborators shipped samples as frozen whole blood, isolated PBMCs, or DNA extracted from either of those sample types. This clonotype was sampled from a man aged 45 to 65 with acute or convalescent COVID-19. Input material: peripheral blood.

The bases read TGTGCCAGCAGCCCCCGGGTTGCCAGCGGGAGGGGGAATGAGCAGTTCTTC. This codes for CASSPRVASGRGNEQFF. The chain is made from TRBV9 and TRBJ2-1, with 10 bases aligning to TRBD2. For this chain, trimming is 4 bases at the V end and 7 bases at the J end, and the number of junction bases without a gene match is 14. Reading the germline V gene gives CDR1 SGDLS and CDR2 YYNGEE. From the cysteine up to the phenylalanine, the CDR3 has a length of 17 residues. CDR3 DNA only is kept here, 51 bases in frame from base 1.